The present T cell receptor beta chain was sequenced within a study of Ad26.COV2.S vaccination and SARS-CoV-2 variants. Overall study context: Of the COV1001 trial arms, the Ad26.COV2.S arm included the donor.

Per the germline V gene, CDR1 is SGHTA and CDR2 is FQGNSA. V was pared by 3 bases and J by 4 bases, with 4 bases of the junction left unmatched. This CDR3 is 15 amino acids long. The treatment here: 15 to 20 received Ad26.COV2.S at low or high dose, single or two shots; 5 received placebo; per-sample allocation not given. Samples were taken on day 63 after the first vaccine or placebo injection. Produced via immunoSEQ multiplex PCR; TCRdb's table is partial and in-frame only. The table has fewer than 400,000 clones, about 82% seen once. The clonotype was recovered from a person aged 18-65 years who received the Ad26.COV2.S COVID-19 vaccine or a placebo. This specimen consisted of peripheral blood, obtained in a trial of Ad26.COV2.S vaccine versus placebo. The rearrangement uses TRBV7-2 and TRBJ2-7; 12 nucleotides align to TRBD2. This CDR3 is CASSFTSGGMYEQYF. The CDR3 nucleotides are TGTGCCAGCAGCTTTACTAGCGGGGGGATGTACGAGCAGTACTTC.